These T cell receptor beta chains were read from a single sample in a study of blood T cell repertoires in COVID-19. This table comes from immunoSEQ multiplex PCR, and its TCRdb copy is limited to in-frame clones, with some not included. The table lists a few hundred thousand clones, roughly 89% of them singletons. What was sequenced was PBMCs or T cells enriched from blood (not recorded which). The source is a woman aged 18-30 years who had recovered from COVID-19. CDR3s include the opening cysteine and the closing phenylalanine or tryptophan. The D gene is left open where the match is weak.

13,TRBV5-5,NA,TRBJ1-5,CASSFGGDQPQHF
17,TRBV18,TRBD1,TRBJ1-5,CASSPGQGGASNQPQHF
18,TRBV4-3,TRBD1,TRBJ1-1,CASSQDLAGGGRDTEAFF
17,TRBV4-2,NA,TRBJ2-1,CASSSGVSQISYNEQFF
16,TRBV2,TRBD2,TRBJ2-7,CASSLAGGPMLYEQYF
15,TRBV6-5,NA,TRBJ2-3,CANSIDAGRTDTQYF
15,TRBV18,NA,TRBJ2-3,CASSRQGWSTDTQYF
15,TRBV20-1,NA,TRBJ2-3,CSASGLKRGTDTQYF
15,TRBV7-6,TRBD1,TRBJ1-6,CASSLQTGKNSPLHF
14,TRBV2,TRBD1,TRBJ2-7,CASSSTGGLREQYF
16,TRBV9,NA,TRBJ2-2,CASSVGTSWRTGELFF
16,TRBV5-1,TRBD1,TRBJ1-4,CASSPGQGTTNEKLFF
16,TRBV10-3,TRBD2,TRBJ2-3,CAIRPGTSGYTDTQYF
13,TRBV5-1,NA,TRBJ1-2,CASSLDRDYGYTF